This entry is about one T cell receptor beta chain. What it binds is not known. The data derive from a study of T cells in Graves' hyperthyroidism and ophthalmopathy. Amplified regions were TCR beta CDR3 sequences from RNA transcripts. The study used the HTBI primer set for a first-round RT-PCR of the TCR CDR3. TCRdb re-called the multiplex PCR reads through MiXCR, storing one row per CDR3 protein. The sample yields approximately 370,000 distinct CDR3 sequences, 14% to 15% seen once. Study-wide findings and caveats: From stable hyperthyroidism, ophthalmopathy was separated by a 13 V-J model. Expanded thyroid clonotypes (above 0.001) were mostly also found in blood.

V dropped 3 bases and J dropped 3 bases, with 18 bases sitting between them. The CDR3 covers 16 residues. The V gene's germline CDR1 is MGHRA and CDR2 YSYEKL. Newly diagnosed patients aged 18 to 65 had hyperthyroidism of under 2 months' duration. Exclusion criteria comprised uncontrolled infection, other autoimmune disease, pregnancy or lactation. What was sequenced was blood. This sequence was found in a woman under 40 with Graves' hyperthyroidism. The V gene is TRBV4-1, the J gene TRBJ2-7; D may be TRBD2 (5 bases). CDR3 sequence (DNA): TGCGCCAGCAGCCAGTACCAAAGGACTGGGGTCTACGAGCAGTACTTC. Its translation is CASSQYQRTGVYEQYF.